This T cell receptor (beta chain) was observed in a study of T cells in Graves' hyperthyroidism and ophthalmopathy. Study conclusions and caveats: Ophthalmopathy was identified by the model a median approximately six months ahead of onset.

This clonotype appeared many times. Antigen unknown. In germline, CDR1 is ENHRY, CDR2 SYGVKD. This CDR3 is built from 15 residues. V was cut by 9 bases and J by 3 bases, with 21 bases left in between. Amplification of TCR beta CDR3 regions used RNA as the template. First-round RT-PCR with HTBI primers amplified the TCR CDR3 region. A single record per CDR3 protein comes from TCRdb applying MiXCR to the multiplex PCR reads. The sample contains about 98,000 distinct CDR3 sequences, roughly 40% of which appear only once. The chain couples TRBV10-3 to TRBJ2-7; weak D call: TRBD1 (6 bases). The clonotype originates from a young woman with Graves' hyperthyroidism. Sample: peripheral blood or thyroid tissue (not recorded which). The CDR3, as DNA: TGTGCCATGTCCGCTCGACAGGCACTGGGCTACGAGCAGTACTTC. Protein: CAMSARQALGYEQYF.